This entry lists 9 T cell receptor beta chains sequenced from one sample in a study of blood T cell repertoires in COVID-19. The method was immunoSEQ multiplex PCR; TCRdb's version includes in-frame clones alone and lacks a portion of them. Of around 130,000 clones in the sample, around 88% are singletons; the top ten hold roughly a sixth. The sample comprised peripheral blood. The receptor set was obtained from a man in his fifties or sixties with active or convalescent COVID-19.

This clone was counted once. J is TRBJ1-1 and V is TRBV3-1 (or the pseudogene TRBV3-2), with D unresolved. Trimming left V 1 base short and J 5 bases short, with 8 bases between. This CDR3 has 13 amino acids. Germline V CDR1 and CDR2: LGHDT, YNNKEL (reference sequence). Written as DNA, the CDR3 is TGTGCCAGCAGCCAAGTTCCGGAGACTGAAGCTTTCTTT. This translates into CASSQVPETEAFF.

The chain has TRBV24-1 and TRBJ1-2; 9 nucleotides line up with TRBD1. The CDR3 is 19 amino acids. CDR1 and CDR2 from the germline V gene are KGHDR and SFDVKD. After removal of 0 bases from V and 2 bases from J, the junction contained 12 bases not matched to a gene. CDR3 loop: CATSDLRSGQGSSNYGYTF. CDR3 DNA sequence: TGTGCCACCAGTGATTTGCGGTCGGGACAGGGCTCCTCGAACTATGGCTACACCTTC.

This chain joins TRBV2 and TRBJ2-2; a weak D match, TRBD1 (6 bases). The germline V gene has CDR1 SNHLY and CDR2 FYNNEI. CDR3 length: 16 residues. Trimming removed 7 bases from V and 4 bases from J, with 19 bases in between. CDR3 sequence: CASNLRSETGTGELFF. The CDR3 DNA reads TGTGCCAGCAATTTACGAAGCGAGACAGGCACCGGGGAGCTGTTTTTT.

The V gene is TRBV7-9, the J gene TRBJ2-3, with TRBD1 identical over 9 bases. This CDR3 is 15 amino acids long. After removal of 1 base from V and 4 bases from J, the junction contained 3 bases not matched to a gene. CDR1 and CDR2 (germline): SEHNR, FQNEAQ (reference sequence). The CDR3 sequence: CASSLVQGAADTQYF. The CDR3 bases are TGTGCCAGCAGCTTAGTACAGGGGGCCGCAGATACGCAGTATTTT.

The chain is built from TRBV4-1 and TRBJ2-1; the match to TRBD2 covers 7 bases. With 5 bases clipped from V and 6 bases from J, the junction kept 16 bases outside the gene matches. This CDR3 region has 17 residues. CDR1 is MGHRA and CDR2 is YSYEKL in the germline V gene. The CDR3 DNA reads TGCGCCAGCAGCTTCAGCCCGGGGCGGGAGCTCGGCAATGAGCAGTTCTTC. This sequence encodes CASSFSPGRELGNEQFF.

V usage is TRBV15 and J usage is TRBJ2-3, with 10 bases lining up with TRBD2. Germline CDR1 is LNHNV and CDR2 is YYDKDF (reference sequence). Trimming took 0 bases from V and 2 from J; bases not matched to a gene: 5. The CDR3 is made up of 17 amino acids. The CDR3 DNA reads TGTGCCACCAGCAGAGATCTAGCGGGGGCGTCCACAGATACGCAGTATTTT. Residues: CATSRDLAGASTDTQYF. Filled out from reference TRBV15 and TRBJ2-3, the complete variable domain reads DAMVIQNPRYQVTQFGKPVTLSCSQTLNHNVMYWYQQKSSQAPKLLFHYYDKDFNNEADTPDNFQSRRPNTSFCFLDIRSPGLGDTAMYLCATSRDLAGASTDTQYFGPGTRLTVL.

The chain links TRBV18 to TRBJ1-6; 7 nucleotides line up with TRBD1. V lost 5 bases and J lost 6; bases outside the gene matches: 7. Germline V gene sequence: CDR1 KGHSH, CDR2 LQKENI. This CDR3 has 15 residues. The CDR3 reads CASSTKQGTNSPLHF. In DNA, the CDR3 is TGTGCCAGCTCAACAAAACAGGGGACTAATTCACCCCTCCACTTT.

J is TRBJ1-4 and V is TRBV2; 7 bases align to TRBD1. This CDR3 region has 16 residues. The trim removed 4 bases at V and 8 bases at J, leaving 13 bases unmatched. Germline-derived CDR1 and CDR2 are SNHLY and FYNNEI. The CDR3 DNA is TGTGCCAGCAGTGGAGAAAACAGGGGAGGATTAGAAAAACTGTTTTTT. Translating it yields CASSGENRGGLEKLFF.

The chain couples TRBV18 to TRBJ2-1; 8 bases match TRBD2. V dropped 5 bases and J dropped 9; count of bases not matched to a gene: 15. This CDR3 contains 16 residues. Germline loops: CDR1 KGHSH, CDR2 LQKENI. CDR3 DNA: TGTGCCAGCTCAACGGGGATGACGGGGGGGCCCAGTGAGCAGTTCTTC. This encodes CASSTGMTGGPSEQFF.